This TCR beta chain was documented in a study of cytomegalovirus exposure and HLA in healthy donors. The study, taken as a whole, reports: A cluster of highly shared sequence variants was likely a sequencing artifact.

Germline trimming cut 5 bases from V and 7 bases from J; bases unmatched to any gene: 6. The CDR3 has 14 residues. Germline-derived CDR1 and CDR2 are MNHEY and SMNVEV (reference sequence). PCR primers comprised 60 Vbeta and 13 Jbeta primers. Sequencing used immunoSEQ multiplex PCR; TCRdb keeps in-frame clones, though not all of them. The profile shows 50,000 to 70,000 clones, more than 70% of them singletons. Note on this clone: Antigen: not known.

The source material was PBMCs. This receptor was taken from a man aged 30-40 years in good health and CMV-seropositive. V usage is TRBV27 and J usage is TRBJ1-2; 11 nucleotides match TRBD1. CDR3 in DNA: TGTGCCAGCAGTCGAGGACAGGGGGCTTTTGGCTACACCTTC. It is translated as CASSRGQGAFGYTF.